This TCR beta chain was found in a study of blood T cells in healthy people across ages. Overall study context: Per every two T cells, about one barcoded beta molecule was captured by template switching.

The draw of peripheral blood yielded 8.5 to 10 milliliters from each donor. Isolation per sample recovered at least 7 million PBMCs. The CDR3 is 15 amino acids. CDR1 is SGHTA, CDR2 FQGNSA, per germline. With a J-beta primer mix and a sample-barcoded 5' primer, a second PCR ran about 6 to 11 cycles. Using its own MiXCR run on the 5' RACE reads, TCRdb lists one record per CDR3 protein. This sample has roughly 1.7 million distinct CDR3 sequences; 30% to 40% occur once, and the top ten carry around 10%. This clonotype was seen a few times. J is TRBJ2-5 and V is TRBV7-2, with TRBD2 matching over 9 bases. The last part of the DNA fits TRBJ2-7 better; the J call may be wrong. This TCR came from a woman in her thirties in good health. Specimen: blood. CDR3 DNA: TGTGCCAGCAGCTTAGGTGTTAGCGGGAGTAGCGAGCAGTACTTC. Translation: CASSLGVSGSSEQYF.